Listed below are T cell receptor beta chains from one sample, sequenced in a study of OX40 agonist ivuxolimab in advanced cancers. The protocol was immunoSEQ multiplex PCR, while the TCRdb copy is restricted to in-frame clones and leaves out a portion. The top ten hold about 1.6% of the sample, which has 79,000 or so clones, less than 95% seen once. The source was CD4+ or CD8+ T cells sorted from blood, collected in a trial of the OX40 agonist ivuxolimab. These receptors originate from an adult with an advanced solid tumor such as melanoma, head and neck, liver or kidney cancer. Each CDR3 is given with its conserved first and last residue. A D gene is named only where the DNA matches it firmly. Not every row has a clone size; where given, it reads once, few, many or a size class.

V gene	clone size	D gene	J gene	CDR3 DNA	CDR3 protein
TRBV9	.	TRBD1	TRBJ2-2	TGTGCCAGCAGCCCTCTGAGGGGGCGGAACACCGGGGAGCTGTTTTTT	CASSPLRGRNTGELFF
TRBV7-3	.	TRBD1	TRBJ2-1	TGTGCCAGCAGCCTAGGACAGGGCGGCTACAATGAGCAGTTCTTC	CASSLGQGGYNEQFF
TRBV19	.	.	TRBJ1-3	TGTGCCAGTAGTAGGCCGCCTGGAAACACCATATATTTT	CASSRPPGNTIYF
TRBV7-2	.	TRBD2	TRBJ2-7	TGTGCCAGCAGTTTTCTAGCGGGAGGGGTCTACGAGCAGTACTTC	CASSFLAGGVYEQYF
TRBV2	.	TRBD2	TRBJ2-3	TGTGCCAGCAGAGGACTAGCGGGGGCCACAGATACGCAGTATTTT	CASRGLAGATDTQYF
TRBV7-2	.	TRBD1	TRBJ2-2	TGTGCCAGCAGCGTATGGACAGGACTGAACACCGGGGAGCTGTTTTTT	CASSVWTGLNTGELFF
TRBV30	.	TRBD2	TRBJ2-2	TGTGCCTGGAGTGTACTAGCGGGAGGGTCTACCGGGGAGCTGTTTTTT	CAWSVLAGGSTGELFF
TRBV6-5	.	.	TRBJ1-1	TGTGCCAGCAGTTACGGGGCAGGCGTCAACACTGAAGCTTTCTTT	CASSYGAGVNTEAFF
TRBV28	.	.	TRBJ1-1	TGTGCCTCCCTTTTCCCAGGGGTGGGTGAAGCTTTCTTT	CASLFPGVGEAFF
TRBV5-1	.	.	TRBJ2-2	TGCGCCAGCAGCCGTATAGCCGGGGAGCTGTTTTTT	CASSRIAGELFF
TRBV10-3	.	TRBD2	TRBJ2-7	TGTGCCATCAGTGGCAGCGGGAGAACGTACGAGCAGTACTTC	CAISGSGRTYEQYF
TRBV19	once	.	TRBJ2-3	TGTGCCAGTAGTACCCCACAATTCACAGATACGCAGTATTTT	CASSTPQFTDTQYF
TRBV4-3	.	.	TRBJ2-7	TGCGCCAGCAGCCAAACCCAAGGGGCCTACGAGCAGTACTTC	CASSQTQGAYEQYF
TRBV19	.	TRBD1	TRBJ2-5	TGTGCCAGTAGTGTTAGACAGGGGGTCCAAGAGACCCAGTACTTC	CASSVRQGVQETQYF
TRBV28	.	TRBD1	TRBJ2-2	TGTGCCAGCAGTTCCCCCGGGGCAGGGGGCCCCACCGGGGAGCTGTTTTTT	CASSSPGAGGPTGELFF
TRBV10-2	.	.	TRBJ2-3	TGCGCCAGCAGCCCCCTAGGACGCAGGGACGTGGATACGCAGTATTTT	CASSPLGRRDVDTQYF
TRBV10-1	.	.	TRBJ2-2	TGCGCCAGCAGTGACCCAACAAAGAACACCGGGGAGCTGTTTTTT	CASSDPTKNTGELFF
TRBV7-2	once	.	TRBJ2-6	TGTGCCAGCAGCCGGATCCTAGGAGCTGGGGCCAACGTCCTGACTTTC	CASSRILGAGANVLTF
TRBV4-3	.	TRBD2	TRBJ2-3	TGCGCCAGCAGCCAGGATTTTGGCGGGAGCTCTGCAGATACGCAGTATTTT	CASSQDFGGSSADTQYF
TRBV5-1	.	.	TRBJ1-1	TGCGCCAGCAGCTTGGGAGGAGCCTACACTGAAGCTTTCTTT	CASSLGGAYTEAFF
TRBV6-5	.	.	TRBJ2-3	TGTGCCAGCAGGATACCTGGCACAGATACGCAGTATTTT	CASRIPGTDTQYF
TRBV28	.	TRBD1	TRBJ1-4	TGTGCCAGCAGTTCAACAGGGGGCACTAATGAAAAACTGTTTTTT	CASSSTGGTNEKLFF
TRBV30	few	.	TRBJ2-7	TGTGCCTGGAGTGTGTTTGGGGGCAGGGGCTACGAGCAGTACTTC	CAWSVFGGRGYEQYF
TRBV28	.	.	TRBJ1-2	TGTGCCAGCTCAGCGTCTAACTATGGCTACACCTTC	CASSASNYGYTF
TRBV5-1	.	.	TRBJ1-3	TGCGCCAGCAGCTTGGAGGTGGGGAACACCATATATTTT	CASSLEVGNTIYF
TRBV18	.	.	TRBJ1-2	TGTGCCAGCTCATTCCCGAAAGGAGCGGGTGGCTACACCTTC	CASSFPKGAGGYTF
TRBV19	.	.	TRBJ1-5	TGTGCCAGTAGTTCCACCTACAGGAATCAGCCCCAGCATTTT	CASSSTYRNQPQHF